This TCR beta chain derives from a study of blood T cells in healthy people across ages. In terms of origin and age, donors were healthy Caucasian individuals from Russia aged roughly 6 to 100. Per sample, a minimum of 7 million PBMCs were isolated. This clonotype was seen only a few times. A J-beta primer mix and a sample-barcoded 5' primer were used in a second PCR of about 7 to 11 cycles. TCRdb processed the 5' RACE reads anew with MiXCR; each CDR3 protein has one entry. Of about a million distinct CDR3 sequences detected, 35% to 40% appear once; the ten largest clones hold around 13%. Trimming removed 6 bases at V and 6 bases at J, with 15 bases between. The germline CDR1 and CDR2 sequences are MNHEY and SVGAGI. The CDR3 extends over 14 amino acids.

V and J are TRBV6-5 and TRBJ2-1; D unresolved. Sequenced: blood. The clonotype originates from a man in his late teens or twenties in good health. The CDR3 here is CASRGYSGGNEQFF. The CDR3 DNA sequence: TGTGCCAGCAGGGGATACTCGGGCGGCAATGAGCAGTTCTTC.